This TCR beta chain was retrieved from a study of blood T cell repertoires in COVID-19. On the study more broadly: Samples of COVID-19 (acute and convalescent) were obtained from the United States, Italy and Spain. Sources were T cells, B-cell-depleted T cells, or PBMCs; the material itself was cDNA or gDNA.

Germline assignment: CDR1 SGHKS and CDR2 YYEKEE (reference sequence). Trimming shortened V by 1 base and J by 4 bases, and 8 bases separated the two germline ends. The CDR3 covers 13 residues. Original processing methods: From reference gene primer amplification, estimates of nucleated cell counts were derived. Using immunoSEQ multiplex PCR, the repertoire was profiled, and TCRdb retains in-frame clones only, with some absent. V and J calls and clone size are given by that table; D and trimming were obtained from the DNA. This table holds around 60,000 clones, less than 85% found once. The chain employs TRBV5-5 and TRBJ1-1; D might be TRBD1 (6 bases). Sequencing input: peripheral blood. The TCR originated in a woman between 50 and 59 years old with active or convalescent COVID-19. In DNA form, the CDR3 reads TGTGCCAGCAGCTTGTGGGACACCACTGAAGCTTTCTTT. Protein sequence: CASSLWDTTEAFF.